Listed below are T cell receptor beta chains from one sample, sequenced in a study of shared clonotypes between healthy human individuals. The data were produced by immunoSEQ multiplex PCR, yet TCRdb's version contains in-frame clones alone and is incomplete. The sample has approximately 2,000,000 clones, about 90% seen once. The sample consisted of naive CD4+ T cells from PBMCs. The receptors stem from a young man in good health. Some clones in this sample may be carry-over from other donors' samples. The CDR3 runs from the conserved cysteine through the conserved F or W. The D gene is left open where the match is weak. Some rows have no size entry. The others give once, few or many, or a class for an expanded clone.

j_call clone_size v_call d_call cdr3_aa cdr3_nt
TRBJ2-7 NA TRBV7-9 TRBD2 CASSPTSSGSYEQYF TGTGCCAGCAGCCCGACCTCTAGCGGGAGTTACGAGCAGTACTTC
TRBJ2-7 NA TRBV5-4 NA CASSSPRGGSNYEQYF TGTGCCAGCAGCTCGCCTAGGGGGGGATCCAACTACGAGCAGTACTTC
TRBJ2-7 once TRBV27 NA CASSRPGLGPYEQYF TGTGCCAGCAGTCGTCCGGGGCTAGGCCCCTACGAGCAGTACTTC
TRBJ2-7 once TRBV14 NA CASSQVRTTSDEQYF TGTGCCAGCAGCCAGGTTCGGACTACCTCCGACGAGCAGTACTTC
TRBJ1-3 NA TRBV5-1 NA CASSPSRASGNTIYF TGCGCCAGCAGCCCCTCCAGGGCCTCTGGAAACACCATATATTTT
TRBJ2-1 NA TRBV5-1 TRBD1 CASSLTGTASYNEQFF TGCGCCAGCAGCTTGACCGGGACAGCCTCCTACAATGAGCAGTTCTTC
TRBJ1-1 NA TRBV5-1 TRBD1 CASSSLLTGADTEAFF TGCGCCAGCAGCTCTCTCTTGACAGGGGCGGACACTGAAGCTTTCTTT
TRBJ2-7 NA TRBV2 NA CASSGSQREQYF TGTGCCAGCAGTGGTTCACAGCGCGAGCAGTACTTC
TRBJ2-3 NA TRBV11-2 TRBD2 CASSPPTSGIDTQYF TGTGCCAGCAGCCCCCCGACTAGCGGGATAGATACGCAGTATTTT
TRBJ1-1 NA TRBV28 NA CASSLGRVNTEAFF TGTGCCAGCAGTTTAGGCCGGGTTAACACTGAAGCTTTCTTT
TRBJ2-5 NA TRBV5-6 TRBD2 CASSLVASGSRETQYF TGTGCCAGCAGCTTGGTGGCTAGCGGGAGTAGGGAGACCCAGTACTTC
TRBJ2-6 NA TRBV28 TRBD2 CASSSGLAAGANVLTF TGTGCCAGCAGTTCGGGACTAGCGGCTGGGGCCAACGTCCTGACTTTC
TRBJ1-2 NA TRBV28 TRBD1 CASRQGSYGYTF TGTGCCTCCAGACAGGGGAGCTATGGCTACACCTTC
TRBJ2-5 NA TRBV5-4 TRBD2 CASSDGTSAETQYF TGTGCCAGCAGCGACGGGACTAGCGCCGAGACCCAGTACTTC
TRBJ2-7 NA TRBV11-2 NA CASSRGAPYEQYF TGTGCCAGCAGCCGGGGGGCCCCGTACGAGCAGTACTTC
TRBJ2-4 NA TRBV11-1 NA CASSRQGGKNIQYF TGTGCCAGCAGCCGACAGGGAGGCAAAAACATTCAGTACTTC
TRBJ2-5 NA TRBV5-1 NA CASSLQGGQETQYF TGCGCCAGCAGCTTACAGGGTGGCCAAGAGACCCAGTACTTC
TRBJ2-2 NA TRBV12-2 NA CASRFIRTRDSYTGELFF TGTGCAAGTCGCTTTATCCGCACCCGGGACAGTTATACCGGGGAGCTGTTTTTT
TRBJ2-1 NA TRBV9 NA CASGLSSYNEQFF TGTGCCAGTGGACTTAGCTCCTACAATGAGCAGTTCTTC
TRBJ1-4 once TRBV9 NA CASSVGDTSTNEKLFF TGTGCCAGCAGCGTCGGGGACACCTCAACTAATGAAAAACTGTTTTTT
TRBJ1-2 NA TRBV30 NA CAWSGPGSGYTF TGTGCCTGGAGTGGCCCGGGGAGCGGCTACACCTTC
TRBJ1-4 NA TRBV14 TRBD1 CASSQPGTGREKLFF TGTGCCAGCAGCCAACCCGGGACAGGGAGGGAAAAACTGTTTTTT
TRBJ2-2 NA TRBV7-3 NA CASSPTSAGELFF TGTGCCAGCAGCCCAACTAGTGCCGGGGAGCTGTTTTTT
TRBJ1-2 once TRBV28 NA CASSLPLGVGYGYTF TGTGCCAGCAGTTTACCTCTAGGGGTTGGCTATGGCTACACCTTC
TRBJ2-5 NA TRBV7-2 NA CASSLTPLGQETQYF TGTGCCAGCAGCTTAACCCCCCTGGGCCAAGAGACCCAGTACTTC